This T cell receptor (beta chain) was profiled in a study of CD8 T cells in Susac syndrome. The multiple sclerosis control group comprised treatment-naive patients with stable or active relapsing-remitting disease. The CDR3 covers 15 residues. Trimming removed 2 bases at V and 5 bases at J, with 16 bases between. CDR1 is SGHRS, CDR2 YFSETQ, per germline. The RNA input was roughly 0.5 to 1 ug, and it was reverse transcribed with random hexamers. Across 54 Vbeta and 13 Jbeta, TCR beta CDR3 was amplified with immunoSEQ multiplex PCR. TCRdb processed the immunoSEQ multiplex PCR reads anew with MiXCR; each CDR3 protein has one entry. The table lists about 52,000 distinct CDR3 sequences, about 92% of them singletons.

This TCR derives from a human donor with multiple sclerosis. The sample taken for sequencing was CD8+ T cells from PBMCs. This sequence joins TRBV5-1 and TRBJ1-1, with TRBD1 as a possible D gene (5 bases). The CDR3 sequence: CASSFSSGWMTEAFF. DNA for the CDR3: TGCGCCAGCAGCTTCAGTTCAGGGTGGATGACTGAAGCTTTCTTT.